Described below is a single TCR beta chain sequence and its context. This specimen belongs to a study of T cells in tumors after PD-1 blockade. Turning to the study itself: Excluded were patients with checkpoint blockade, immunosuppressants, or radiotherapy or other anti-cancer therapy within 4 weeks. Blood samples averaged roughly 110,000 templates (range about 23,000-260,000) and 35,000 or so unique clonotypes.

Sequencing was performed with immunoSEQ multiplex PCR; in TCRdb, only in-frame clones are kept and a portion is missing. The sample has about 60,000 clones, less than 85% seen once. Trimming removed 1 base from V and 3 bases from J, with 11 bases in between. CDR3 length equals 15 residues. Germline loops: CDR1 SGHDN, CDR2 FVKESK. The chain employs TRBV14 and TRBJ2-3, with unresolved D. This specimen was PBMCs, taken after anti-PD-1 treatment. The sequence derives from a human donor with basal cell carcinoma. The CDR3 DNA follows: TGTGCCAGCAGCCAAGTTGTCGGCAAAACAGATACGCAGTATTTT. It encodes CASSQVVGKTDTQYF.